This T cell receptor (beta chain) comes out of a study of shared clonotypes between healthy human individuals. The CDR3 extends over 13 amino acids. V lost 8 bases, J lost 5 bases, and 6 bases stayed unmatched. Germline CDR1 reads MNHNY; CDR2 reads SVGAGI (reference sequence). This clone was picked up one time. The protocol was immunoSEQ multiplex PCR, while the TCRdb copy is restricted to in-frame clones and leaves out a portion. The sample comprises just over 2,000,000 clones, approximately 94% of which are singletons, and around 1.1% rests with the top ten. Terminally differentiated effector memory CD45RA+ cells were left out of the naive CD8 fraction, which was CD45RO-negative and positively selected for CCR7.

This clonotype was obtained from a man aged 18 to 35 in good health. Specimen: naive CD8+ T cells sorted from blood. The J gene is TRBJ2-5, the V gene TRBV6-6, with 9 bases aligning to TRBD1. The CDR3 DNA sequence: TGTGCCAGCTGGGGACAGGGTGGGGAGACCCAGTACTTC. Amino acid sequence: CASWGQGGETQYF.